These T cell receptor beta chains were read from a single sample in a study of blood T cell repertoires in COVID-19. The method was immunoSEQ multiplex PCR; TCRdb's version includes in-frame clones alone and lacks a portion of them. The sample shows about 62,000 clones, 75% to 90% of them seen only once. Sequenced: peripheral blood. These receptors all stem from a woman aged 80 or over with acute or convalescent COVID-19. The CDR3 runs from the conserved cysteine through the conserved F or W. Fields, in order: CDR3 length, V gene, J gene, D gene, clone size, CDR3 DNA, CDR3 protein. The D gene is left open where the match is weak. Clone sizes are given selectively: once, few, many, or a class where the clone is expanded.

15,TRBV14,TRBJ2-1,TRBD1,once,TGTGCCAGCAGCCATTCAGGGGGCTCCTACAATGAGCAGTTCTTC,CASSHSGGSYNEQFF
15,TRBV6-5,TRBJ2-7,.,.,TGTGCCAGCAGTCCCCGGGTGGAGACTTTACGAAAGCAGTACTTC,CASSPRVETLRKQYF
13,TRBV27,TRBJ2-5,.,.,TGTGCCAGCAGCCCCCGGCGAGGGGAGACCCAGTACTTC,CASSPRRGETQYF
16,TRBV7-2,TRBJ1-3,.,.,TGTGCCAGCAGCTTAGAGGGGATTCGCTCTGGAAACACCATATATTTT,CASSLEGIRSGNTIYF
16,TRBV19,TRBJ2-1,TRBD2,.,TGTGCCACCACACTGAGGACTAGCGGGAGGTACAATGAGCAGTTCTTC,CATTLRTSGRYNEQFF
14,TRBV28,TRBJ1-5,.,.,TGTGCCAGCAGTTTATCAGGGTCCAATCAGCCCCAGCATTTT,CASSLSGSNQPQHF
16,TRBV6-1,TRBJ1-5,TRBD1,.,TGTGCCAGCAGTGTCCACCGGGACAGGGTGGATCAGCCCCAGCATTTT,CASSVHRDRVDQPQHF
12,TRBV30,TRBJ1-2,.,.,TGTGCCTGGAGTGTATTTCGGGGTGGCTACACCTTC,CAWSVFRGGYTF
13,TRBV6-1,TRBJ1-5,.,.,TGTGCCAGCAGCCCTCCAGGCAATCAGCCCCAGCATTTT,CASSPPGNQPQHF
12,TRBV25-1,TRBJ1-2,.,once,TGTGCCAGCAGTGACTGGCGGTATGGCTACACCTTC,CASSDWRYGYTF
16,TRBV28,TRBJ2-5,.,.,TGTGCCAGCAGCCCCCGCGAGGGCAGGGGCCAAGAGACCCAGTACTTC,CASSPREGRGQETQYF
17,TRBV7-9,TRBJ2-4,TRBD1,.,TGTGCCAGCAGCTTGCTCGGGACAGGGAGATCCAAAAACATTCAGTACTTC,CASSLLGTGRSKNIQYF
12,TRBV6-6,TRBJ1-2,.,.,TGTGCCAGCAGTTACTCAAATCAGGGCTACACCTTC,CASSYSNQGYTF
15,TRBV19,TRBJ2-1,.,.,TGTGCCAGCACCCCCAAGATCGACAGATACAATGAGCAGTTCTTC,CASTPKIDRYNEQFF
18,TRBV5-1,TRBJ2-3,TRBD2,.,TGCGCCAGCAGCTTCCGCCTAGCGGGAGGCGCCTACACAGATACGCAGTATTTT,CASSFRLAGGAYTDTQYF
17,TRBV29-1,TRBJ2-7,TRBD1,once,TGCAGCGTTGTAAAGGGACAGGGGGTGCCCTTGTCCTACGAGCAGTACTTC,CSVVKGQGVPLSYEQYF
14,TRBV30,TRBJ1-1,TRBD1,.,TGTGCCTGGAGTGCCAGACAGGGGAACACTGAAGCTTTCTTT,CAWSARQGNTEAFF
13,TRBV30,TRBJ1-2,.,.,TGTGCCTGGAGTGGTTCCCTGGGTAGCGGCTACACCTTC,CAWSGSLGSGYTF
14,TRBV6-5,TRBJ2-5,TRBD2,few,TGTGCCAGCACTTACGGCACGGGGGGGGAGACCCAGTACTTC,CASTYGTGGETQYF
11,TRBV2,TRBJ2-5,.,.,TGTGCCAAAGAGGTCCAAGAGACCCAGTACTTC,CAKEVQETQYF
15,TRBV25-1,TRBJ1-6,TRBD1,.,TGTGCCAGCAGCCAAACCGGGACAGGGGCTTCACCCCTCCACTTT,CASSQTGTGASPLHF
17,TRBV28,TRBJ2-1,TRBD2,.,TGTGCCAGCAGTCCGACTAGCGGGAGGCAATCCTACAATGAGCAGTTCTTC,CASSPTSGRQSYNEQFF
16,TRBV7-3,TRBJ2-1,TRBD2,.,TGTGCCAGCAGCTTAACGGGGGGACTAGAAAACAATGAGCAGTTCTTC,CASSLTGGLENNEQFF
14,TRBV30,TRBJ2-7,.,once,TGTGCCTGGAGTGGGCGGCTTGCAATTTACGAGCAGTACTTC,CAWSGRLAIYEQYF
14,TRBV30,TRBJ1-3,.,.,TGTGCCTGGAGCCTCGGGACTCCTGGAAACACCATATATTTT,CAWSLGTPGNTIYF
12,TRBV7-9,TRBJ2-1,.,few,TGTGCCAGCAGCTGGGCCCTACATGAGCAGTTCTTC,CASSWALHEQFF
13,TRBV6-2/TRBV6-3,TRBJ2-7,TRBD1,.,TGTGCCAGCAGTTGGGACAGTTCCTACGAGCAGTACTTC,CASSWDSSYEQYF
13,TRBV12-3/TRBV12-4,TRBJ1-2,.,few,TGTGCCAGCAGTTCACTGTGGAGCAACAGCTACACCTTC,CASSSLWSNSYTF
15,TRBV28,TRBJ1-5,TRBD1,.,TGTGCCAGCACTTCGGACAGGGGGCGGGATCAGCCCCAGCATTTT,CASTSDRGRDQPQHF
14,TRBV5-5,TRBJ1-5,.,few,TGTGCCAGCAGCCCGCGTGCGAGCAATCAGCCCCAGCATTTT,CASSPRASNQPQHF
13,TRBV7-8,TRBJ2-3,.,.,TGTGCCAGCAGCTTGCCAGTCTCAGATACGCAGTATTTT,CASSLPVSDTQYF
16,TRBV10-3,TRBJ2-3,TRBD2,.,TGTGCCATCAGAACCGGGACTAGCGGGACCACAGATACGCAGTATTTT,CAIRTGTSGTTDTQYF
15,TRBV7-3,TRBJ2-7,.,.,TGTGCCAGCAGCTTGCAAGGGACTGTGACCTACGAGCAGTACTTC,CASSLQGTVTYEQYF
18,TRBV15,TRBJ1-2,.,.,TGTGCCACCAGCAGTGACCTCATCACCGGGACAATCAACTATGGCTACACCTTC,CATSSDLITGTINYGYTF